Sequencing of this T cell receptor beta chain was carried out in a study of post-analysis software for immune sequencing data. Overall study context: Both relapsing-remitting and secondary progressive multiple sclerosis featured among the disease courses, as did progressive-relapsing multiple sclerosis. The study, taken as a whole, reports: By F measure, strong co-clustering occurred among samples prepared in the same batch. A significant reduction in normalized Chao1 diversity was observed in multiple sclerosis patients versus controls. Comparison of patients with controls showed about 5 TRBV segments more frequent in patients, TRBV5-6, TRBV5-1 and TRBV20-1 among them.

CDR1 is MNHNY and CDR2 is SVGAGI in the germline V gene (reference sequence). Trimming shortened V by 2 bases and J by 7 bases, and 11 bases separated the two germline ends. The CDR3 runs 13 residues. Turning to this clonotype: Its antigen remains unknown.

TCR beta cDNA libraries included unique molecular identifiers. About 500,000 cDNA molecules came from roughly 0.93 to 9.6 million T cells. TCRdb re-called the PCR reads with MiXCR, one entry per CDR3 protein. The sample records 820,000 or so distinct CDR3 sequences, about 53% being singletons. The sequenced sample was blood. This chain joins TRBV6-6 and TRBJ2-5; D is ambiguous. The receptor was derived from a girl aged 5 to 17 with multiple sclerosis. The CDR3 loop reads CASSYGDTGTQYF. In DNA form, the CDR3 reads TGTGCCAGCAGTTACGGGGATACCGGGACCCAGTACTTC.